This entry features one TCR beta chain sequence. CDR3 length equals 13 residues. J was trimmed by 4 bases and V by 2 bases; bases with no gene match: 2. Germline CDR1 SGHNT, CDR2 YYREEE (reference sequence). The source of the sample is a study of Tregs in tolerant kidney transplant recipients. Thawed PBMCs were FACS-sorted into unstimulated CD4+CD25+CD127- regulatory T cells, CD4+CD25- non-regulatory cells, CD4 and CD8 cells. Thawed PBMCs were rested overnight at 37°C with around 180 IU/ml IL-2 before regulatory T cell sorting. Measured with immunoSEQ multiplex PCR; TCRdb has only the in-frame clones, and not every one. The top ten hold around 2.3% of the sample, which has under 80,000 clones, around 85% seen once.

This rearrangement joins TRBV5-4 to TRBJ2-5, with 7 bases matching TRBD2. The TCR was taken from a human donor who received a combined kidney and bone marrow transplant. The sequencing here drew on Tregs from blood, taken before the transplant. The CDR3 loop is CASSLPGGETQYF. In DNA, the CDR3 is TGTGCCAGCAGCTTACCGGGGGGAGAGACCCAGTACTTC.